The next 15 T cell receptor beta chains were all read from a single sample in a study of T-cell memory formation after mild COVID-19. TCRdb independently ran MiXCR on the 5' RACE reads; one entry per CDR3 protein. The data show around 340,000 distinct CDR3 sequences, roughly an eighth seen once. Input material: PBMCs or a T cell subset sorted from them (not recorded which). The receptors were gathered from a man in his late teens or twenties who had mild COVID-19 (a few samples of this study predate the infection). Cell type and time point are not known.

This clonotype was picked up a small number of times. The chain couples TRBV18 to TRBJ2-5, with D uncertain. The CDR3 loop spans 13 amino acids. Per the germline V gene, CDR1 is KGHSH and CDR2 is LQKENI. The ends were cut back, 3 bases at V and 7 bases at J, with 12 bases in the middle. The chain's CDR3 is CASSPDGERTQYF. As DNA, the CDR3 is TGTGCCAGCTCACCGGACGGCGAGAGGACCCAGTACTTC.

The V and J genes are TRBV9 and TRBJ2-5, with D unclear. The CDR3 spans 15 residues. V dropped 0 bases and J dropped 3 bases, with 12 bases sitting between them. CDR1 and CDR2 (germline): SGDLS, YYNGEE. The CDR3 here is CASSVGSRIEETQYF. CDR3 in DNA: TGTGCCAGCAGCGTAGGATCTAGAATAGAAGAGACCCAGTACTTC.

This clonotype was counted only a few times. The chain joins TRBV6-6 to TRBJ2-7; D gene ambiguous. Germline values: CDR1 MNHNY, CDR2 SVGAGI (reference sequence). The germline V and J ends were trimmed by 11 bases and 7 bases, with 18 bases remaining between them. This CDR3 spans 12 amino acids. CDR3 DNA sequence: TGTGCCTGTAGTGGCAGCGTGAGGGAGCAGTACGTC. Its protein product is CACSGSVREQYV.

This clonotype came up a few times. J is TRBJ2-7 and V is TRBV10-3; maybe TRBD2 (6 bases). The CDR3 loop spans 13 amino acids. V was pared by 2 bases and J by 5 bases, with 10 bases between. Germline V gene sequence: CDR1 ENHRY, CDR2 SYGVKD. The DNA of the CDR3 is TGTGCCATCAGTGAGGGGGGGTTTGACGAGCAGTACGTC. Encoded protein: CAISEGGFDEQYV.

This clonotype was counted many times. The chain has TRBV7-2 and TRBJ2-1; 11 bases agree with TRBD2. Germline CDR1 is SGHTA and CDR2 is FQGNSA. With V trimmed by 7 bases and J by 9 bases, 5 bases remained unmatched. The CDR3 spans 13 residues. CDR3 amino acids: CASNLAGGGEQFF. As DNA, the CDR3 is TGTGCCAGCAACCTAGCGGGGGGCGGTGAGCAGTTCTTC.

This clonotype has a handful of counts. The rearrangement joins TRBV6-6 to TRBJ1-2, with no clear D. Germline V CDR1 and CDR2: MNHNY, SVGAGI (reference sequence). V was clipped by 5 bases and J by 8 bases, with 12 bases between them. The CDR3 runs to 12 residues. This chain's CDR3 is CASSPPGRGYTF. The DNA for the CDR3 is TGTGCCAGCAGTCCCCCGGGGAGAGGCTACACCTTC.

This clonotype was seen more than once but under ten times. The chain links TRBV10-2 to TRBJ2-7; D is unresolved. The germline CDR1 and CDR2 sequences are WSHSY and SAAADI. The CDR3 runs 14 residues. V lost 6 bases to trimming and J lost 2 bases, with 14 bases between them. The CDR3 here is CASSDSGPPYEQYF. CDR3 bases: TGCGCCAGCAGCGATTCCGGGCCCCCCTACGAGCAGTACTTC.

The sample holds a few counts of this clonotype. The CDR3 reads CASSLDGHYNEQFF. CDR3 DNA sequence: TGCGCCAGCAGCTTGGACGGACACTACAATGAGCAGTTCTTC. The rearrangement uses TRBV5-1 and TRBJ2-1, with D possibly being TRBD1 (5 bases). V lost 0 bases and J lost 3, with 7 bases in between. The CDR3 contains 14 residues. Germline CDR1 SGHRS, CDR2 YFSETQ. The variable domain in full, completed from reference TRBV5-1 and TRBJ2-1, reads KAGVTQTPRYLIKTRGQQVTLSCSPISGHRSVSWYQQTPGQGLQFLFEYFSETQRNKGNFPGRFSGRQFSNSRSEMNVSTLELGDSALYLCASSLDGHYNEQFFGPGTRLTVL.

The chain combines TRBV20-1 with TRBJ2-5, with 9 bases identical to TRBD2. The CDR3 is made up of 14 amino acids. V was clipped by 3 bases and J by 5 bases; unmatched bases: 7. Germline assignment: CDR1 DFQATT and CDR2 SNEGSKA (reference sequence). CDR3 residues: CSASSAGGPETQYF. DNA of the CDR3: TGCAGTGCTAGTTCGGCGGGGGGGCCTGAGACCCAGTACTTC.

This clonotype was detected a few times. V and J are TRBV6-5 and TRBJ1-1; D possibly corresponds to TRBD1 (5 bases). Germline loops: CDR1 MNHEY, CDR2 SVGAGI. Trimming took off 4 bases at V and 0 bases at J, with 18 bases between the two ends. The CDR3 length is 17 residues. The CDR3 sequence is CASSFVTPGTVNTEAFF. CDR3 bases: TGTGCCAGCAGTTTCGTCACCCCCGGGACGGTGAACACTGAAGCTTTCTTT.

This chain connects TRBV6-5 to TRBJ2-5; D is tentatively TRBD1 or TRBD2 (6 bases each). Germline V gives CDR1 MNHEY, CDR2 SVGAGI. Trimming removed 4 bases from V and 6 bases from J, with 12 bases in between. There are 13 residues in the CDR3. The CDR3 sequence: CASSSWGAKTQYF. Here the CDR3 DNA reads TGTGCCAGCAGTTCCTGGGGGGCGAAGACCCAGTACTTC.

This chain connects TRBV4-3 to TRBJ2-7; D remains unclear. This CDR3 region has 13 residues. Trimming took off 1 base at V and 5 bases at J, with 9 bases between the two ends. Germline assignment: CDR1 LGHNA and CDR2 YSLEER. As DNA, the CDR3 is TGCGCCAGCAGCCAAGTCATCGCAAACGAGCAGTACTTC. Its translation: CASSQVIANEQYF.

At least ten counts were recorded for this clonotype. The CDR3 loop reads CASSLVVRAETQYF. CDR3 DNA sequence: TGTGCCAGCAGCTTAGTCGTCCGGGCAGAGACCCAGTACTTC. The chain carries TRBV7-2 and TRBJ2-5; no clear D gene. This CDR3 has 14 amino acids. CDR1 and CDR2 (germline): SGHTA, FQGNSA. With 1 base removed from V and 4 bases from J, the gap between germline ends came to 10 bases.

The gene calls are TRBV4-3 and TRBJ1-5; maybe TRBD1 (5 bases). Trimming took 0 bases from V and 4 from J, leaving 13 bases between them. Per the germline V gene, CDR1 is LGHNA and CDR2 is YSLEER. The CDR3 totals 16 residues. In nucleotides, the CDR3 is TGCGCCAGCAGCCAAGACCGGGGCGCGTTAAATCAGCCCCAGCATTTT. It encodes CASSQDRGALNQPQHF.

This clonotype was observed a handful of times. V and J are TRBV7-2 and TRBJ1-1, with TRBD1 identical over 9 bases. The J segment lost 6 bases and the V segment lost 5 bases, leaving 10 bases of the junction unmatched. The germline gives CDR1 SGHTA, CDR2 FQGNSA. The CDR3 is 15 amino acids. CDR3 sequence (DNA): TGTGCCAGCAGCCTGTATAGGACAGGGGACTCTGAAGCTTTCTTT. Residues: CASSLYRTGDSEAFF.